This T cell receptor beta chain originates from a study of blood T cell repertoires in COVID-19. Study overall: COVID-19 samples, acute and convalescent, were from the United States, Italy and Spain. Sources were T cells, B-cell-depleted T cells, or PBMCs; the material itself was cDNA or gDNA.

The CDR3 spans 14 residues. The V segment lost 10 bases and the J segment 5 bases; nucleotides outside the gene matches: 8. Germline V gene lookup returns CDR1 LNHDA and CDR2 SQIVND (reference sequence). Authors' analysis steps: Amplification from reference gene primers served as the basis for estimated nucleated cell counts. Produced via immunoSEQ multiplex PCR; TCRdb's table is partial and in-frame only. The V and J calls and clone size were taken over from that table, and D and trimming were inferred from the DNA. The table records over 200,000 clones, roughly 80% of them present only once. Sequences were obtained from peripheral blood. This chain joins TRBV19 and TRBJ1-6; 7 positions match TRBD1. This clonotype originated in a human donor in a cohort sampled during active COVID-19. In DNA form, the CDR3 reads TGTGCCACCAGAGGGACAGACCATAATTCACCCCTCCACTTT. Translated, it gives CATRGTDHNSPLHF.